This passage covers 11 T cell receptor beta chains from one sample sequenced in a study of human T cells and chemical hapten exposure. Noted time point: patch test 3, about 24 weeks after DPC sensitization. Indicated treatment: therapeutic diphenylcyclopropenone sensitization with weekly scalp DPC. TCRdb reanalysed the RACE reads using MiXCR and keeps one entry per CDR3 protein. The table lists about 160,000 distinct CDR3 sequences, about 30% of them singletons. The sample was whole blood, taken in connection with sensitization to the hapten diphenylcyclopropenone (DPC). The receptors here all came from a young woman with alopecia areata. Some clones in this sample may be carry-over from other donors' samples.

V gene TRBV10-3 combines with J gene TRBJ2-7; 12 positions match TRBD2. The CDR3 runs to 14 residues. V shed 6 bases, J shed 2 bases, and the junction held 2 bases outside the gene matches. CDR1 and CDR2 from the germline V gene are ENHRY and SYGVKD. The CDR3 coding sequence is TGTGCCATCAGCGCTAGCGGGGGGGCCTACGAGCAGTACTTC. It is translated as CAISASGGAYEQYF.

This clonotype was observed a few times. The CDR3 sequence: CASSPGHYNQPQHF. The CDR3 region has the DNA TGTGCCAGTAGTCCAGGACACTACAATCAGCCCCAGCATTTT. This rearrangement joins TRBV19 to TRBJ1-5, with D possibly TRBD1 on 5 matching bases. The V end was cut by 5 bases, the J end by 3 bases, with 11 bases between. The germline gives CDR1 LNHDA, CDR2 SQIVND (reference sequence). The CDR3 has 14 residues.

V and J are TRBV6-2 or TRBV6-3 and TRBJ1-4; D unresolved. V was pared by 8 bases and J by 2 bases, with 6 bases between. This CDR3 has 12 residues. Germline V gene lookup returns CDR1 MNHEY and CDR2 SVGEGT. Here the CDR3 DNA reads TGTGCCAGCGGCAAGACTAATGAAAAACTGTTTTTT. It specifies CASGKTNEKLFF.

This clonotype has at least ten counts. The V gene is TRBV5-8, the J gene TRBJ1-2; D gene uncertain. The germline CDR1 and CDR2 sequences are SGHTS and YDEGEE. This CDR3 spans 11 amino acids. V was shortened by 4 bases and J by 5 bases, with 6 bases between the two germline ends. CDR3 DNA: TGTGCCAGCAGCGCCCTATATGGCTACACCTTC. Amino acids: CASSALYGYTF.

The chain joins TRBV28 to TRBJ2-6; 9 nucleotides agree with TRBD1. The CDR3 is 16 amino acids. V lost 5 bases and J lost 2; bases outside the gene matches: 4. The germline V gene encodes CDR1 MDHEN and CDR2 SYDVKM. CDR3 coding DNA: TGTGCCAGCAGTACAGGGGGCGTAACTGGGGCCAACGTCCTGACTTTC. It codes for CASSTGGVTGANVLTF.

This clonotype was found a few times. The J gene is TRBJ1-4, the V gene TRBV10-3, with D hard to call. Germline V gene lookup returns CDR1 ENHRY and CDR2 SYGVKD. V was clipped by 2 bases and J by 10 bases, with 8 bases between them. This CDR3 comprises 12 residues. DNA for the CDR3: TGTGCCATCAGTGAGCGGGAGACAAAACTGTTTTTT. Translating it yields CAISERETKLFF.

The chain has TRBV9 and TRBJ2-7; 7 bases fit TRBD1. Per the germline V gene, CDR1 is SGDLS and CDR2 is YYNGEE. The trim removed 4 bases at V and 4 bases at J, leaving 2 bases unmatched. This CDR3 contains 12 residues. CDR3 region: CASSPQGYEQYF. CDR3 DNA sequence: TGTGCCAGCAGCCCACAGGGGTACGAGCAGTACTTC.

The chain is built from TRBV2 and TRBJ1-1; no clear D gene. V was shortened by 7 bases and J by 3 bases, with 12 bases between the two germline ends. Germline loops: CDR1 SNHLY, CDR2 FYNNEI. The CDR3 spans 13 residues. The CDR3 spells CASKIRPDTEAFF. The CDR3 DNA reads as TGTGCCAGCAAGATTAGACCGGACACTGAAGCTTTCTTT. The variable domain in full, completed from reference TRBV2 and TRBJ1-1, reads EPEVTQTPSHQVTQMGQEVILRCVPISNHLYFYWYRQILGQKVEFLVSFYNNEISEKSEIFDDQFSVERPDGSNFTLKIRSTKLEDSAMYFCASKIRPDTEAFFGQGTRLTVV.

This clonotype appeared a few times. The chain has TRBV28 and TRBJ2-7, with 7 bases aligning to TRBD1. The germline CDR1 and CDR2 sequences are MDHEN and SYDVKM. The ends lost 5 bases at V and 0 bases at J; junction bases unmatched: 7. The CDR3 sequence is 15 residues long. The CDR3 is CASSTGTVFSYEQYF. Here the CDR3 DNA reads TGTGCCAGCAGTACCGGGACAGTCTTCTCCTACGAGCAGTACTTC.

The CDR3 bases are TGTGCCACCAGCAGCAACAGCGCGATGAACACTGAAGCTTTCTTT. Residues: CATSSNSAMNTEAFF. V gene TRBV15 combines with J gene TRBJ1-1; D is ambiguous. In germline, CDR1 is LNHNV, CDR2 YYDKDF (reference sequence). V was cut by 3 bases and J by 0 bases, with 11 bases left in between. This CDR3 region has 15 residues.

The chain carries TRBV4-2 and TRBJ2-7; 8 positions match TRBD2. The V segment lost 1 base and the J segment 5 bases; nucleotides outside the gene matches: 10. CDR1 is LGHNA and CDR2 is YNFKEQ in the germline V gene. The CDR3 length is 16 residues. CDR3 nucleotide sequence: TGTGCCAGCAGCCAAGCAGACCTTAGCGGGAAGGACGAGCAGTACTTC. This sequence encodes CASSQADLSGKDEQYF.